These 27 T cell receptor beta chains came from one sample sequenced in a study of regulatory T cells in long-lasting Graves disease. Time point of the sample: newly diagnosed GD, antithyroid drugs for less than 3 months. PBMCs were the source of the RNA used for TCR sequencing. Researchers made TCR beta libraries by using iRepertoire HTBI primers and running Arm-PCR on CDR3 regions. TCRdb fed the multiplex PCR reads into MiXCR, producing one record per CDR3 protein. The sample has under 700,000 distinct CDR3 sequences, 15% to 20% seen once; the top ten hold 25%. Another study also made use of these data, one on T cells in Graves' hyperthyroidism and ophthalmopathy.

The sequencing here drew on peripheral blood mononuclear cells (PBMCs), taken at new diagnosis, from a patient treated with antithyroid drugs. The source of these receptors is a woman aged 40 to 65 with Graves disease.

This clonotype has just a few counts. V gene TRBV12-3 or TRBV12-4 combines with J gene TRBJ1-2; perhaps TRBD1 as D (5 bases). There are 12 residues in the CDR3. With 3 bases removed from V and 7 bases from J, the gap between germline ends came to 9 bases. For the CDR3, the DNA is TGTGCCAGCAGTTTTGGGGGTTCTGGCTACACCTTC. Amino acids: CASSFGGSGYTF.

This clonotype was counted a few times. J is TRBJ2-1 and V is TRBV6-2 or TRBV6-3, with D possibly called TRBD1 or TRBD2 (5 bases each). The CDR3 covers 13 residues. The germline CDR1 and CDR2 sequences are MNHEY and SVGEGT. V lost 5 bases, J lost 9 bases, and 14 bases lay in between. The CDR3 DNA sequence: TGTGCCAGCAGTGGGACGAGGTTCACTGAGCAGTTCTTC. This encodes CASSGTRFTEQFF.

The V and J genes are TRBV6-5 and TRBJ1-2, with TRBD1 matching 10 bases. Trimming took 3 bases from V and 4 from J; bases not matched to a gene: 2. CDR3 length equals 14 residues. Germline CDR1 and CDR2: MNHEY and SVGAGI. CDR3 amino acids: CASSYGTGAYGYTF. In DNA form, the CDR3 reads TGTGCCAGCAGTTATGGGACAGGGGCCTATGGCTACACCTTC.

In the case of this clonotype: Only one base separates this from a far larger clonotype, so it likely reflects a read error. The V gene is TRBV12-3 or TRBV12-4, the J gene TRBJ1-1; D unclear. The CDR3 is 13 amino acids. CDR3 sequence (DNA): TGTGCCAGCAGTGAATTCCCGAACACTGAAGCTCTCTTT. Protein: CASSEFPNTEALF.

The chain carries TRBV7-9 and TRBJ2-3; D perhaps matches TRBD1 (7 bases). CDR1 is SEHNR, CDR2 FQNEAQ, per germline (reference sequence). This CDR3 spans 17 amino acids. Trimming took 5 bases from V and 1 from J, leaving 19 bases between them. CDR3 nucleotide sequence: TGTGCCAGCAGCCCCTCCCAGGGGGGCTCGGGCACAGATACGCAGTATTTT. Encoded protein: CASSPSQGGSGTDTQYF.

This clonotype was recorded at least ten times. The V call is TRBV19, the J call TRBJ1-2; D call uncertain. Per the germline V gene, CDR1 is LNHDA and CDR2 is SQIVND (reference sequence). This CDR3 is built from 13 residues. Trimming took off 5 bases at V and 6 bases at J, with 13 bases between the two ends. The CDR3 DNA is TGTGCCAGTAGTGACCGGACGGGCGATGGCTACACCTTC. Translated: CASSDRTGDGYTF.

In this sample, this clonotype turned up many times. Here the CDR3 reads CASEGSMNTEAFF. Here the CDR3 DNA reads TGTGCCAGCGAGGGGAGCATGAACACTGAAGCTTTCTTT. The chain combines TRBV6-1 with TRBJ1-1, with D perhaps TRBD1 (5 bases). The CDR3 is made up of 13 amino acids. V lost 8 bases to trimming and J lost 0 bases, with 10 bases between them. Germline lookup yields CDR1 MNHNS and CDR2 SASEGT.

This clonotype was picked up many times. The gene calls are TRBV3-1 and TRBJ1-1; the match to TRBD1 covers 11 bases. The CDR3 is 19 amino acids. The V gene end was trimmed by 2 bases and the J gene end by 1 base; junction bases not matched to a gene: 12. The V gene's germline CDR1 is LGHDT and CDR2 YNNKEL (reference sequence). The CDR3 region is CASSQSPGQGALSNTEAFF. DNA for the CDR3: TGTGCCAGCAGCCAATCCCCAGGACAGGGGGCGTTATCGAACACTGAAGCTTTCTTT.

There are many counts of this clonotype. The chain employs TRBV20-1 and TRBJ2-5; TRBD2 matches 7 bases. V lost 0 bases to trimming and J lost 1 base; unmatched junction nucleotides: 5. The CDR3 contains 15 residues. Germline V gives CDR1 DFQATT, CDR2 SNEGSKA (reference sequence). The CDR3 DNA follows: TGCAGTGCTAGAGATTTGGGGGGGGGCCAAGAGACCCAGTACTTC. Its protein product is CSARDLGGGQETQYF.

The gene calls are TRBV3-1 and TRBJ2-7, with unresolved D. Trimming took off 0 bases at V and 2 bases at J, with 5 bases between the two ends. Germline V gives CDR1 LGHDT, CDR2 YNNKEL (reference sequence). The CDR3 loop spans 13 amino acids. CDR3 in DNA: TGTGCCAGCAGCCAAGACCCCACCTACGAGCAGTACTTC. This gives the protein CASSQDPTYEQYF.

This clonotype was seen many times. The chain links TRBV27 to TRBJ1-2, with a weak D call TRBD1 (5 bases). Germline CDR1 reads MNHEY; CDR2 reads SMNVEV (reference sequence). Trimming pared 4 bases from V and 5 bases from J, leaving 17 bases between. CDR3 length: 15 residues. The CDR3 here is CASSSIGDTSYGYTF. CDR3 coding DNA: TGTGCCAGCAGTTCAATAGGGGATACCTCTTATGGCTACACCTTC.

This sequence joins TRBV7-9 and TRBJ2-5, with 8 bases identical to TRBD2. The CDR3 totals 16 residues. Germline V CDR1 and CDR2: SEHNR, FQNEAQ (reference sequence). The V and J ends lost 7 bases and 2 bases, in that order; junction bases with no gene match: 12. As DNA, the CDR3 is TGTGCCAGCAATAACCAGCGGGGGCTCAAGCAAGAGACCCAGTACTTC. It encodes CASNNQRGLKQETQYF.

J is TRBJ2-3 and V is TRBV7-2, with 7 bases lining up with TRBD2. The CDR3 is 15 amino acids. Losses at the gene ends were 2 bases for V and 5 bases for J; bases not matched to a gene: 7. Germline V gene lookup returns CDR1 SGHTA and CDR2 FQGNSA. CDR3 in DNA: TGTGCCAGCAGCTTATGGGTGGGGAGGGGAGATACGCAGTATTTT. Protein product: CASSLWVGRGDTQYF.

CDR3 sequence: CASSIAGTGTYEQYF. The CDR3 DNA reads as TGTGCCAGTAGTATAGCCGGGACAGGTACCTACGAGCAGTACTTC. V is TRBV19 and J is TRBJ2-7; TRBD1 agrees at 8 bases. CDR1 is LNHDA and CDR2 is SQIVND in the germline V gene (reference sequence). The CDR3 consists of 15 residues. Germline trimming cut 1 base from V and 2 bases from J; bases unmatched to any gene: 4.

This clonotype was observed at least ten times. V is TRBV4-1 and J is TRBJ1-5, with 8 bases matching TRBD1. The CDR3 length is 16 residues. The V gene end was trimmed by 4 bases and the J gene end by 1 base; junction bases not matched to a gene: 6. Germline lookup yields CDR1 MGHRA and CDR2 YSYEKL. The chain's CDR3 is CASSPPGGRSNQPQHF. Here the CDR3 DNA reads TGCGCCAGCAGCCCACCAGGGGGCCGAAGCAATCAGCCCCAGCATTTT.

This clonotype was detected only a few times. The rearrangement joins TRBV6-4 to TRBJ1-2, with D possibly matching TRBD1 (5 bases). Germline V gives CDR1 MRHNA, CDR2 SNTAGT. The V end was cut by 6 bases, the J end by 7 bases, with 15 bases between. CDR3 length: 13 amino acids. The CDR3 region has the DNA TGTGCCAGCAGAGGGTCAGGGAATAGTGGCTACACCTTC. Translated: CASRGSGNSGYTF.

The gene calls are TRBV4-1 and TRBJ1-4; tentatively, D is TRBD1 (5 bases). The CDR3 is 15 residues long. Germline V gives CDR1 MGHRA, CDR2 YSYEKL. Trimming shortened V by 1 base and J by 8 bases, and 14 bases separated the two germline ends. CDR3 loop: CASSQGGAGREKLFF. The CDR3 DNA reads as TGCGCCAGCAGCCAAGGTGGGGCTGGAAGGGAAAAACTGTTTTTT.

This clonotype has ten or more counts. The chain links TRBV15 to TRBJ1-2, with D perhaps matching TRBD1 (6 bases). V was pared by 1 base and J by 5 bases, with 8 bases between. Germline assignment: CDR1 LNHNV and CDR2 YYDKDF (reference sequence). There are 13 residues in the CDR3. This CDR3 is CATSRGGGYGYTF. CDR3 coding DNA: TGTGCCACCAGCAGAGGAGGGGGTTATGGCTACACCTTC.

The rearrangement joins TRBV3-1 to TRBJ2-3, with 8 bases identical to TRBD2. This CDR3 region has 16 residues. From germline, CDR1 is LGHDT and CDR2 YNNKEL (reference sequence). V lost 6 bases, J lost 1 base, and 9 bases stayed unmatched. CDR3 in DNA: TGTGCCAGCAGGCCCGGGGGGGGAAGAGGCACAGATACGCAGTATTTT. Translation: CASRPGGGRGTDTQYF.

This clonotype was counted a few times. The chain carries TRBV29-1 and TRBJ1-2, with D maybe TRBD1 (5 bases). Trimming removed 3 bases at V and 8 bases at J, with 13 bases between. Per germline, CDR1 SQVTM and CDR2 ANQGSEA. The CDR3 is made up of 12 amino acids. The CDR3 spells CSVDGAPEGYTF. In DNA form, the CDR3 reads TGCAGCGTTGACGGGGCGCCGGAAGGCTACACCTTC. The variable domain in full, completed from reference TRBV29-1 and TRBJ1-2, reads SAVISQKPSRDICQRGTSLTIQCQVDSQVTMMFWYRQQPGQSLTLIATANQGSEATYESGFVIDKFPISRPNLTFSTLTVSNMSPEDSSIYLCSVDGAPEGYTFGSGTRLTVV.

This clonotype was counted between two and nine times. J is TRBJ2-7 and V is TRBV19; no firm D call. Germline-derived CDR1 and CDR2 are LNHDA and SQIVND (reference sequence). Trimming left V 2 bases short and J 3 bases short, with 8 bases between. The CDR3 contains 13 residues. CDR3 region: CASSIREGYEQYF. CDR3 nucleotides: TGTGCCAGTAGTATAAGGGAAGGCTACGAGCAGTACTTC.

This clonotype was seen ten or more times. The genes are TRBV12-3 or TRBV12-4 and TRBJ1-1, with 8 bases aligning to TRBD1. The CDR3 loop spans 16 amino acids. Trimming at V came to 3 bases and at J to 1 base, leaving 7 bases not matched to a gene. In DNA form, the CDR3 reads TGTGCCAGCAGTTTCCGCGCCGGGACAGGGAACACTGAAGCTTTCTTT. Protein sequence: CASSFRAGTGNTEAFF.

This clonotype came up many times. This chain connects TRBV6-9 to TRBJ2-7; TRBD2 might be the D (5 bases). Germline V gene sequence: CDR1 MNHGY, CDR2 SVAAGI. CDR3 length: 15 residues. V lost 3 bases to trimming and J lost 8 bases, with 20 bases between them. The CDR3 sequence: CASSYEPGGPLQQYF. The CDR3 bases are TGTGCCAGCAGTTACGAACCTGGCGGGCCTCTGCAGCAGTACTTC.

This rearrangement joins TRBV7-9 to TRBJ1-4; D remains ambiguous. The V end lost 1 base, the J end lost 10 bases, and 22 bases lay between the germline ends. The germline V gene has CDR1 SEHNR and CDR2 FQNEAQ (reference sequence). This CDR3 is built from 17 residues. CDR3 loop: CASSLGTNDIPGRKLFF. The CDR3 DNA reads TGTGCCAGCAGCTTAGGGACCAACGACATTCCTGGACGAAAACTGTTTTTT.

The rearrangement joins TRBV12-3 or TRBV12-4 to TRBJ1-1; D is undetermined. V gave up 6 bases and J gave up 10 bases, with 15 bases separating them. The CDR3 runs 12 residues. Written as DNA, the CDR3 is TGTGCCAGCAGCCTACCGGGCGCCGGAGCTTTCTTT. Its protein is CASSLPGAGAFF.

This clonotype was seen just once. A much larger clonotype is one base distant, so this may be a read error. The chain couples TRBV2 to TRBJ2-1, with a weak D call TRBD2 (7 bases). V dropped 1 base and J dropped 10 bases, with 17 bases sitting between them. Per the germline V gene, CDR1 is SNHLY and CDR2 is FYNNEI. CDR3 length: 15 amino acids. The CDR3 sequence: CASSEEGGGPYEQFF. In DNA form, the CDR3 reads TGTGCCAGCAGTGAAGAGGGGGGGGGACCCTACGAGCAGTTCTTC.

This clonotype was counted at least ten times. This chain connects TRBV11-2 to TRBJ1-2; D gene uncertain. Trimming left V 0 bases short and J 4 bases short, with 9 bases between. Germline V CDR1 and CDR2: SGHAT, FQNNGV. The CDR3 consists of 14 residues. CDR3 in amino acids: CASSLDLGPYGYTF. Written as DNA, the CDR3 is TGTGCCAGCAGCTTAGATCTGGGCCCCTATGGCTACACCTTC. Full variable domain (rest looked up from reference TRBV11-2 and TRBJ1-2): EAGVAQSPRYKIIEKRQSVAFWCNPISGHATLYWYQQILGQGPKLLIQFQNNGVVDDSQLPKDRFSAERLKGVDSTLKIQPAKLEDSAVYLCASSLDLGPYGYTFGSGTRLTVV.